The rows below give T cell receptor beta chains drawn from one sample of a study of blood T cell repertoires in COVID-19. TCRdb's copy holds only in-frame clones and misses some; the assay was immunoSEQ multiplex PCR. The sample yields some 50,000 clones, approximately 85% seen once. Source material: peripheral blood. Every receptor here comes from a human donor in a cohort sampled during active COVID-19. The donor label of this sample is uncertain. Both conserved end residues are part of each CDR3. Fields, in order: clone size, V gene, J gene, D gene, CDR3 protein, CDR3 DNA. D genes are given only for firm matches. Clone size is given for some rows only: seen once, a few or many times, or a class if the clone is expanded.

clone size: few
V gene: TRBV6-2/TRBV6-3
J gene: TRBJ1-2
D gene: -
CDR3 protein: CASSYSGGGYGYTF
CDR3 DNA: TGTGCCAGCAGTTACTCGGGCGGAGGCTATGGCTACACCTTC

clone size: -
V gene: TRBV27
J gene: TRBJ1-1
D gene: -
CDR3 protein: CASSLNGGAGRGNTEAFF
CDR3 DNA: TGTGCCAGCAGTTTAAATGGAGGCGCGGGCAGGGGGAACACTGAAGCTTTCTTT

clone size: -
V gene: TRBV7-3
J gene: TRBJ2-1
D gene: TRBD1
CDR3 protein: CASSLLGTGRQDEQFF
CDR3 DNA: TGTGCCAGCAGCTTACTCGGGACAGGGAGACAAGATGAGCAGTTCTTC

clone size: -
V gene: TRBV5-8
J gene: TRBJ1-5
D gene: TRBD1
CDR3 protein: CASSYRGSNQPQHF
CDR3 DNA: TGTGCCAGCAGTTACAGGGGATCGAACCAGCCCCAGCATTTT

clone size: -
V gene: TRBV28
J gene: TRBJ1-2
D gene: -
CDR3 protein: CASSLSPNYGYTF
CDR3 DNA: TGTGCCAGCAGTTTAAGCCCGAACTATGGCTACACCTTC

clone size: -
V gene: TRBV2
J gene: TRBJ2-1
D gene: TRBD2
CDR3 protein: CASSERGGLNEQFF
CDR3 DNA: TGTGCCAGCAGTGAGCGGGGGGGCCTCAATGAGCAGTTCTTC

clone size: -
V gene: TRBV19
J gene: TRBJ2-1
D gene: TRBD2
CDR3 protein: CASSIGSGGPYNEQFF
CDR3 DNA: TGTGCCAGTAGTATAGGTAGCGGGGGTCCGTACAATGAGCAGTTCTTC

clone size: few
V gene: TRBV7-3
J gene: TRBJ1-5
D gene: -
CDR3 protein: CASSLTLDQPQHF
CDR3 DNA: TGTGCCAGCAGCTTAACTTTAGATCAGCCCCAGCATTTT

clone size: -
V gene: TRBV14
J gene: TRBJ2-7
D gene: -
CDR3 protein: CASSQDLQVSYEQYF
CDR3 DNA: TGTGCCAGCAGCCAAGATCTGCAGGTGTCCTACGAGCAGTACTTC

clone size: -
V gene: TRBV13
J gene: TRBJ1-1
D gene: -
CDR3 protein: CASSATGGVGTSTEAFF
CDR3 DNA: TGTGCCAGCAGCGCCACCGGAGGGGTAGGGACTAGTACTGAAGCTTTCTTT

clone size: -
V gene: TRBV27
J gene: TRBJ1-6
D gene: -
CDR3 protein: CASSFTVRGGSYNSPLHF
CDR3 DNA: TGTGCCAGCAGTTTTACCGTCCGGGGAGGGTCCTATAATTCACCCCTCCACTTT

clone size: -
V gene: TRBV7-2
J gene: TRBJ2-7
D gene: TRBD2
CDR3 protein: CASSLSGGGTYEQYF
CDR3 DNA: TGTGCCAGCAGCTTATCTGGGGGGGGGACCTACGAGCAGTACTTC

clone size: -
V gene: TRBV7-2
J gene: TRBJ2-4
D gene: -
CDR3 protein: CASSLDRYTDIQYF
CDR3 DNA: TGTGCCAGCAGCTTAGATCGGTATACGGACATTCAGTACTTC

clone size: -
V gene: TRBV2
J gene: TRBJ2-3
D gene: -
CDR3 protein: CAITTSTDSTDTQYF
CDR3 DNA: TGTGCCATCACAACTAGCACAGATAGCACAGATACGCAGTATTTT

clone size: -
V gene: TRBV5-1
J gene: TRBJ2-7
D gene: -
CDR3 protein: CASSFGQYYEQYF
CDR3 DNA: TGCGCCAGCAGCTTTGGACAGTACTACGAGCAGTACTTC

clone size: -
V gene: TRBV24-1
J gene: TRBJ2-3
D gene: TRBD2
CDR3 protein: CATSDPQRGGTDTQYF
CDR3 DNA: TGTGCCACCAGTGACCCACAGCGGGGGGGCACAGATACGCAGTATTTT

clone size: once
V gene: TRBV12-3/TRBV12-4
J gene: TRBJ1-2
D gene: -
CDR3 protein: CASSLGTLGYTF
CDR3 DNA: TGTGCCAGCAGTTTAGGGACACTTGGGTACACCTTC